The entry that follows covers one T cell receptor (beta chain) sequence. The source of the sample is a study of cytomegalovirus exposure and HLA in healthy donors. The germline V and J ends were trimmed by 0 bases and 2 bases, with 10 bases remaining between them. Germline CDR1 is MGHRA and CDR2 is YSYEKL. The CDR3 is made up of 15 amino acids. Clones were sequenced by immunoSEQ multiplex PCR, and TCRdb holds only the in-frame ones, with some missing. The profile shows roughly 260,000 clones, 85% to 90% of them singletons. This sequence joins TRBV4-1 and TRBJ1-2, with D unclear. This TCR came from a young woman in good health and CMV-seronegative. Sequenced material: PBMCs. The CDR3 region is CASSQDGYSNYGYTF. The CDR3 DNA is TGCGCCAGCAGCCAAGATGGTTACTCGAACTATGGCTACACCTTC.